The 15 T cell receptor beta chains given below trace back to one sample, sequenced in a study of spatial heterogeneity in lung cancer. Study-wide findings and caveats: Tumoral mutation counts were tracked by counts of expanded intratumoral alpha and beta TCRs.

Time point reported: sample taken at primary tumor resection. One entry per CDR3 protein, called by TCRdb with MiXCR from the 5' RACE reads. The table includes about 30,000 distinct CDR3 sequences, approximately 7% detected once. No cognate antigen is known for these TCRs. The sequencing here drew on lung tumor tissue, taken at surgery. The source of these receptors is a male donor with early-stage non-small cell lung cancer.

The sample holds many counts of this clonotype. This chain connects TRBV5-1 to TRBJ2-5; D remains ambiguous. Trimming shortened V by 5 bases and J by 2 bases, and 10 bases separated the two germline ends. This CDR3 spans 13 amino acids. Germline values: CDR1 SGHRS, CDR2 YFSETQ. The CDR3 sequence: CASSRVLQETQYF. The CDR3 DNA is TGCGCCAGCAGTCGGGTCCTACAAGAGACCCAGTACTTC.

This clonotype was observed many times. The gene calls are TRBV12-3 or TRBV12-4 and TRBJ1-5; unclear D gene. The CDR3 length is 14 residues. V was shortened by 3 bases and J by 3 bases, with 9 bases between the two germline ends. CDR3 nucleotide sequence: TGTGCCAGCAGTTTCCAGAGGCCCAATCAGCCCCAGCATTTT. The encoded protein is CASSFQRPNQPQHF.

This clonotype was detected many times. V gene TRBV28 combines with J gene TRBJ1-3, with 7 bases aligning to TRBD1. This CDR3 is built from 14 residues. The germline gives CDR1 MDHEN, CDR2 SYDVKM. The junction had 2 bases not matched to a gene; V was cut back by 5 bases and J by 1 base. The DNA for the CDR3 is TGTGCCAGCAGTCAGACAGGGTCTGGAAACACCATATATTTT. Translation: CASSQTGSGNTIYF.

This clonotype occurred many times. CDR3 loop: CSAIPWISGGYGEQYF. In nucleotides, the CDR3 is TGCAGTGCTATCCCCTGGATTAGCGGGGGGTATGGCGAGCAGTACTTC. The chain carries TRBV20-1 and TRBJ2-7; 10 bases fit TRBD2. The J segment lost 6 bases and the V segment lost 4 bases, leaving 15 bases of the junction unmatched. Looked up from germline, CDR1 is DFQATT and CDR2 is SNEGSKA (reference sequence). The CDR3 extends over 16 amino acids.

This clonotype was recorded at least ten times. CDR3 loop: CASSTQGSDTEAFF. CDR3 in DNA: TGTGCCAGCAGTACCCAGGGGTCGGACACTGAAGCTTTCTTT. This chain connects TRBV6-6 to TRBJ1-1, with a weak D call TRBD1 (6 bases). CDR1 and CDR2 (germline): MNHNY, SVGAGI (reference sequence). V lost 5 bases to trimming and J lost 3 bases, with 13 bases between them. This CDR3 has 14 residues.

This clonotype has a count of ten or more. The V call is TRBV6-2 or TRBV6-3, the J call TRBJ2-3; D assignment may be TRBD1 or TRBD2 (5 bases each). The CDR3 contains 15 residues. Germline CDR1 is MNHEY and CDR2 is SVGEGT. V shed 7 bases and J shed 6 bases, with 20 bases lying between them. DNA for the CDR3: TGTGCCAGCAACCGGGGACCTCAACCCGGGGATACGCAGTATTTT. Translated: CASNRGPQPGDTQYF.

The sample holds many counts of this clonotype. The CDR3 spells CASSPSYQTLGNTIYF. In DNA, the CDR3 is TGTGCCAGCAGCCCCTCGTACCAGACCCTTGGAAACACCATATATTTT. The rearrangement joins TRBV7-6 to TRBJ1-3; D uncertain. V lost 5 bases and J 3 bases, leaving 17 bases between the germline ends. This CDR3 region has 16 residues. Germline CDR1 is SGHVS and CDR2 is FNYEAQ.

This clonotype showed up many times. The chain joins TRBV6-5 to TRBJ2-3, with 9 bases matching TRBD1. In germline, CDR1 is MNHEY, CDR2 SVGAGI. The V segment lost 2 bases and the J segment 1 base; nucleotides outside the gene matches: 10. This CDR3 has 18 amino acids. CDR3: CASSYRGGTGSGTDTQYF. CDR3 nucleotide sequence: TGTGCCAGCAGTTACCGTGGGGGGACAGGGAGTGGCACAGATACGCAGTATTTT.

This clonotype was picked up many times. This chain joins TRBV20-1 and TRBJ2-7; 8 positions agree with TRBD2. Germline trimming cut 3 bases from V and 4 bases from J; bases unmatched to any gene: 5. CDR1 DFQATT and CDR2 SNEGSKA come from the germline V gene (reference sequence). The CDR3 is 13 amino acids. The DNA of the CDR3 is TGCAGTGCTAGTTCCGGGGGGGATTACGAGCAGTACTTC. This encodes CSASSGGDYEQYF.

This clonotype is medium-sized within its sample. CDR3 bases: TGTGCCAGCAGAGGGCAGCCACGCGAGCAGTACTTC. The encoded protein is CASRGQPREQYF. The gene calls are TRBV27 and TRBJ2-7; the D is unclear. The V end was cut by 6 bases, the J end by 6 bases, with 12 bases between. CDR1 MNHEY and CDR2 SMNVEV come from the germline V gene (reference sequence). The CDR3 consists of 12 residues.

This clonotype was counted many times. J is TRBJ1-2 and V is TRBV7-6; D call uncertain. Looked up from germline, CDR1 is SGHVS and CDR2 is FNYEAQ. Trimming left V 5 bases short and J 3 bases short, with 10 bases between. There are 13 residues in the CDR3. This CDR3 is CASSPQLYYGYTF. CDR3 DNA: TGTGCCAGCAGCCCCCAGCTTTACTATGGCTACACCTTC.

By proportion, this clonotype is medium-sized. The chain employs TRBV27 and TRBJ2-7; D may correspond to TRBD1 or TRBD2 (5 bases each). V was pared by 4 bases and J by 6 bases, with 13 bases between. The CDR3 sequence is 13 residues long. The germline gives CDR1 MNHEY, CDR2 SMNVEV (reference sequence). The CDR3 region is CASSWDRGAEQYF. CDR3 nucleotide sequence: TGTGCCAGCAGTTGGGACCGAGGTGCCGAGCAGTACTTC.

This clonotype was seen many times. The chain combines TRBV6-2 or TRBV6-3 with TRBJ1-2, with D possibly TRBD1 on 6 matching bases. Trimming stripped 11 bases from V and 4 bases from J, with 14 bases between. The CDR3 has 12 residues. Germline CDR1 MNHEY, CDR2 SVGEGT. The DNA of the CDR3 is TGTGCCGCCTCCGAACAGGGCTATGGCTACACCTTC. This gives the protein CAASEQGYGYTF.

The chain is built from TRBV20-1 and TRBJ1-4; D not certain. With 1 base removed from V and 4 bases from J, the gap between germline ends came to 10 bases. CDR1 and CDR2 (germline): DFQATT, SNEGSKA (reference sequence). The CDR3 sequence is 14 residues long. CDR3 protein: CSARGRLFNEKLFF. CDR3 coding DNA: TGCAGTGCTAGAGGAAGACTGTTTAATGAAAAACTGTTTTTT.

The CDR3 spells CASSFGTSGPNEQFF. CDR3 bases: TGTGCCAGCAGCTTCGGGACTAGCGGGCCTAATGAGCAGTTCTTC. V usage is TRBV5-8 and J usage is TRBJ2-1; 12 nucleotides agree with TRBD2. V trimming: 2 bases; J trimming: 7 bases; junction bases outside the gene matches: 4. This CDR3 region has 15 residues. Germline CDR1 SGHTS, CDR2 YDEGEE.